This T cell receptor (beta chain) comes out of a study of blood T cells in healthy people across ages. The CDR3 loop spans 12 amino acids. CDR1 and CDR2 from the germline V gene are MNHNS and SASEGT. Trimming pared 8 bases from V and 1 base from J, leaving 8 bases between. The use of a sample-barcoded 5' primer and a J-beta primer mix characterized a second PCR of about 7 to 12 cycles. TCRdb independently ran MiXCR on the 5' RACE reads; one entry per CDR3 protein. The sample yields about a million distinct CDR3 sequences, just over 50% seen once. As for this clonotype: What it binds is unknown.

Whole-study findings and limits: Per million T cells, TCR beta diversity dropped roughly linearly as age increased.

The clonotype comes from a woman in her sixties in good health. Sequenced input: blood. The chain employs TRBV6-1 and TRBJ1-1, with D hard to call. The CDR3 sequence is CASHRQNTEAFF. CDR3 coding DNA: TGTGCCAGCCATAGGCAGAACACTGAAGCTTTCTTT.